This TCR beta chain was captured in a study of cytomegalovirus exposure and HLA in healthy donors. A multiplex PCR was run with 60 Vbeta primers and 13 Jbeta primers. Using immunoSEQ multiplex PCR, the repertoire was profiled, and TCRdb retains in-frame clones only, with some absent. The sample consists of 140,000 or so clones, 80% of them appearing once. Comments on this clone: Its antigen remains unidentified.

The CDR3 totals 15 residues. Germline V lookup: CDR1 SNHLY, CDR2 FYNNEI. The V segment lost 5 bases and the J segment 2 bases; nucleotides outside the gene matches: 8. Broader study findings: It was confirmed in vitro that a few of the CMV-associated chains were specific for CMV antigens. Association with HLA alleles at 0.05 false discovery rate was found for 17,000 or so TCR beta sequences in a later analysis. Among TCR sequences, most were rare, though some public TCRs appeared in many donors.

Sequenced material: PBMCs. The gene calls are TRBV2 and TRBJ2-7; 8 bases line up with TRBD2. The sequence was obtained from a female donor in good health and CMV-seronegative. The CDR3 spells CASSPGAGDAYEQYF. The CDR3 bases are TGTGCCAGCAGTCCGGGAGCGGGAGACGCCTACGAGCAGTACTTC.